A selection of T cell receptor beta chains follows, all from one sample in a study of T cell responses to AZD1222 COVID-19 vaccine. Sequenced by immunoSEQ multiplex PCR; TCRdb stores in-frame clones only, minus some. The profile shows over 100,000 clones, approximately 86% of them singletons. Specimen: peripheral blood, collected on day 0 of AZD1222 vaccination. These receptors were obtained from an adult in good health. The CDR3 runs from the conserved cysteine through the conserved F or W. A D gene is named only where the DNA matches it firmly. For some rows the clone size is stated as once, few or many, or as a class when expanded; others skip it.

D gene: NA; J gene: TRBJ1-1; V gene: TRBV9; CDR3 length: 13; clone size: NA; CDR3 DNA: TGTGCCAGCAGCGTAGCGGTGAACACTGAAGCTTTCTTT; CDR3 protein: CASSVAVNTEAFF
D gene: TRBD1; J gene: TRBJ2-3; V gene: TRBV5-8; CDR3 length: 15; clone size: NA; CDR3 DNA: TGTGCCAGCAGCCTGGGACAGGGTGAAACAGATACGCAGTATTTT; CDR3 protein: CASSLGQGETDTQYF
D gene: NA; J gene: TRBJ1-5; V gene: TRBV19; CDR3 length: 13; clone size: NA; CDR3 DNA: TGTGCCAGTAGTATGGACAGCCGGCAGCCCCAGCATTTT; CDR3 protein: CASSMDSRQPQHF
D gene: TRBD2; J gene: TRBJ2-1; V gene: TRBV28; CDR3 length: 14; clone size: NA; CDR3 DNA: TGTGCCAGCAGTATTTCGGGAGGCGGCAATGAGCAGTTCTTC; CDR3 protein: CASSISGGGNEQFF
D gene: TRBD2; J gene: TRBJ2-5; V gene: TRBV7-7; CDR3 length: 18; clone size: few; CDR3 DNA: TGTGCTAGCAGCTTAGGCGGTCTAGCGGGAGTCGGCCAAGAGACCCAGTACTTC; CDR3 protein: CASSLGGLAGVGQETQYF
D gene: NA; J gene: TRBJ2-2; V gene: TRBV5-1; CDR3 length: 15; clone size: NA; CDR3 DNA: TGCGCCAGCAGCCCCGACAGGGCGGGGGCCGGGGAGCTGTTTTTT; CDR3 protein: CASSPDRAGAGELFF
D gene: NA; J gene: TRBJ1-2; V gene: TRBV3-1/TRBV3-2; CDR3 length: 14; clone size: NA; CDR3 DNA: TGTGCCAGCAGCCAAGTGAGAGGGAGGCACGGCTACACCTTC; CDR3 protein: CASSQVRGRHGYTF
D gene: TRBD1; J gene: TRBJ2-1; V gene: TRBV2; CDR3 length: 15; clone size: NA; CDR3 DNA: TGTGCCAGCAGGGAAGACAGGGGATCATACAATGAGCAGTTCTTC; CDR3 protein: CASREDRGSYNEQFF
D gene: NA; J gene: TRBJ1-1; V gene: TRBV28; CDR3 length: 13; clone size: few; CDR3 DNA: TGTGCCAGCAGTTTTGAGGGGCGCACTGAAGCTTTCTTT; CDR3 protein: CASSFEGRTEAFF
D gene: TRBD2; J gene: TRBJ2-7; V gene: TRBV10-3; CDR3 length: 14; clone size: NA; CDR3 DNA: TGTGCCATCAGCCCAGCGGGAGCAGAATACGAGCAGTACTTC; CDR3 protein: CAISPAGAEYEQYF
D gene: NA; J gene: TRBJ1-3; V gene: TRBV7-2; CDR3 length: 15; clone size: NA; CDR3 DNA: TGTGCCAGCAGCTTAGGGGGGAGCTCTGGAAACACCATATATTTT; CDR3 protein: CASSLGGSSGNTIYF
D gene: NA; J gene: TRBJ1-3; V gene: TRBV5-1; CDR3 length: 16; clone size: NA; CDR3 DNA: TGCGCCAGCAGCTTGGCCGGGGCGCATCCTGGAAACACCATATATTTT; CDR3 protein: CASSLAGAHPGNTIYF
D gene: TRBD2; J gene: TRBJ2-5; V gene: TRBV24-1; CDR3 length: 15; clone size: NA; CDR3 DNA: TGTGCCACCAGTGATGGGGGGGGAACCCAAGAGACCCAGTACTTC; CDR3 protein: CATSDGGGTQETQYF
D gene: NA; J gene: TRBJ2-1; V gene: TRBV28; CDR3 length: 13; clone size: NA; CDR3 DNA: TGTGCCAGCAGTTCTCGACTAAGCAATGAGCAGTTCTTC; CDR3 protein: CASSSRLSNEQFF
D gene: TRBD1; J gene: TRBJ1-4; V gene: TRBV5-1; CDR3 length: 15; clone size: NA; CDR3 DNA: TGCGCCAGCAGCTTAGGGGACAGGGGGCTCGAAAAACTGTTTTTT; CDR3 protein: CASSLGDRGLEKLFF
D gene: NA; J gene: TRBJ2-3; V gene: TRBV7-8; CDR3 length: 12; clone size: NA; CDR3 DNA: TGTGCCAGCAGCAAACGGACAGATACGCAGTATTTT; CDR3 protein: CASSKRTDTQYF
D gene: NA; J gene: TRBJ2-7; V gene: TRBV24-1; CDR3 length: 16; clone size: NA; CDR3 DNA: TGTGCCACCAGTGATTTGGAAAGGGTCACGTCCTACGAGCAGTACTTC; CDR3 protein: CATSDLERVTSYEQYF
D gene: NA; J gene: TRBJ2-7; V gene: TRBV5-1; CDR3 length: 14; clone size: NA; CDR3 DNA: TGCGCCAGCAGCTTGGAAGGGGATCCCTACGAGCAGTACTTC; CDR3 protein: CASSLEGDPYEQYF
D gene: NA; J gene: TRBJ1-1; V gene: TRBV3-1/TRBV3-2; CDR3 length: 12; clone size: NA; CDR3 DNA: TGTGCCAGCAGCCGGCCGGGGCAAGAAGCTTTCTTT; CDR3 protein: CASSRPGQEAFF
D gene: NA; J gene: TRBJ1-4; V gene: TRBV6-5; CDR3 length: 13; clone size: once; CDR3 DNA: TGTGCCAGCAAGGTCAGGGTACATGAAAAACTGTTTTTT; CDR3 protein: CASKVRVHEKLFF
D gene: NA; J gene: TRBJ1-2; V gene: TRBV5-4; CDR3 length: 14; clone size: NA; CDR3 DNA: TGTGCCAGCAGCTTATCGAGGGACAACTATGGCTACACCTTC; CDR3 protein: CASSLSRDNYGYTF
D gene: NA; J gene: TRBJ2-3; V gene: TRBV10-3; CDR3 length: 15; clone size: NA; CDR3 DNA: TGTGCCATCAGGGGGGGCACGGTAGGCACAGATACGCAGTATTTT; CDR3 protein: CAIRGGTVGTDTQYF
D gene: NA; J gene: TRBJ1-1; V gene: TRBV6-1; CDR3 length: 14; clone size: NA; CDR3 DNA: TGTGCCAGCAGTGAAGCACGGGTTAGCACTGAAGCTTTCTTT; CDR3 protein: CASSEARVSTEAFF
D gene: NA; J gene: TRBJ1-5; V gene: TRBV28; CDR3 length: 20; clone size: NA; CDR3 DNA: TGTGCCAGCAGTTCCTCCTCTGCGGTGCCACTGCTTCATAGCAATCAGCCCCAGCATTTT; CDR3 protein: CASSSSSAVPLLHSNQPQHF
D gene: NA; J gene: TRBJ2-1; V gene: TRBV11-2; CDR3 length: 11; clone size: NA; CDR3 DNA: TGTGCCAGCAGCTTACAAGAGGAGCAGTTCTTC; CDR3 protein: CASSLQEEQFF
D gene: TRBD2; J gene: TRBJ2-1; V gene: TRBV5-4; CDR3 length: 14; clone size: NA; CDR3 DNA: TGTGCCAGCAGCCTTAGCGGGCCCTACAATGAGCAGTTCTTC; CDR3 protein: CASSLSGPYNEQFF
D gene: TRBD2; J gene: TRBJ2-2; V gene: TRBV7-2; CDR3 length: 16; clone size: NA; CDR3 DNA: TGTGCCAGCAGCTTAGAATTAGCGGGAGGCACCGGGGAGCTGTTTTTT; CDR3 protein: CASSLELAGGTGELFF
D gene: NA; J gene: TRBJ2-3; V gene: TRBV28; CDR3 length: 16; clone size: once; CDR3 DNA: TGTGCCAGCAGTTTTGGTAGAAGCCGTCAGACAGATACGCAGTATTTT; CDR3 protein: CASSFGRSRQTDTQYF
D gene: NA; J gene: TRBJ1-3; V gene: TRBV18; CDR3 length: 16; clone size: NA; CDR3 DNA: TGTGCCAGCTCACCGGTCACACTTAGCTCTGGAAACACCATATATTTT; CDR3 protein: CASSPVTLSSGNTIYF
D gene: TRBD2; J gene: TRBJ2-3; V gene: TRBV28; CDR3 length: 15; clone size: NA; CDR3 DNA: TGTGCCAGCAGGCTAGCGGGTCCTAGCACAGATACGCAGTATTTT; CDR3 protein: CASRLAGPSTDTQYF
D gene: NA; J gene: TRBJ1-3; V gene: TRBV19; CDR3 length: 14; clone size: NA; CDR3 DNA: TGTGCCAGTAGTACCGGCGGCTCTGGAAACACCATATATTTT; CDR3 protein: CASSTGGSGNTIYF